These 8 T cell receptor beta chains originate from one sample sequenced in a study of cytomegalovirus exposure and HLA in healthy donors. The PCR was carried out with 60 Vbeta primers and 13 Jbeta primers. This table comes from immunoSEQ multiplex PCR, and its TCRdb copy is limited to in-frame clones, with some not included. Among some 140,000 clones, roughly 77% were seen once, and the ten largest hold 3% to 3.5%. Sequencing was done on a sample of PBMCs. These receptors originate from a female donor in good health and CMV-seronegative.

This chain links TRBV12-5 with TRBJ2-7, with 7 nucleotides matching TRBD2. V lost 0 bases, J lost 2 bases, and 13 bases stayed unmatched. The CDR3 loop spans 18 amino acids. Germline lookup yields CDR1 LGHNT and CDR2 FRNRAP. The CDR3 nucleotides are TGTGCTAGTGGTTTGGTACGGGGTCTCTCTAGCGGACCCTACGAGCAGTACTTC. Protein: CASGLVRGLSSGPYEQYF.

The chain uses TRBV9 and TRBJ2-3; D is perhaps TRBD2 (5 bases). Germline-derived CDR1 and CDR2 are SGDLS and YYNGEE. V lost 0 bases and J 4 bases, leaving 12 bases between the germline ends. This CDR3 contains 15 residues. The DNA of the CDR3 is TGTGCCAGCAGCGTAGAAGAGGGCTTTGCAGATACGCAGTATTTT. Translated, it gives CASSVEEGFADTQYF.

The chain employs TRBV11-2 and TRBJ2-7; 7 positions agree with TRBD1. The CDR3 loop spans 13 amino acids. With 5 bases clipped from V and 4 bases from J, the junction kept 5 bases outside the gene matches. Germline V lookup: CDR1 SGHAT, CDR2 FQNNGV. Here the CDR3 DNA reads TGTGCCAGCAGCCCTGGGACAGCTTACGAGCAGTACTTC. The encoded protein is CASSPGTAYEQYF.

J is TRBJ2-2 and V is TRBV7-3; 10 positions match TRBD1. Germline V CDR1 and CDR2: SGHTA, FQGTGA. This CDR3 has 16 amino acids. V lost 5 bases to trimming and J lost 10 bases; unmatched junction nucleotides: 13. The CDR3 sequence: CASSDRQGAATMELFF. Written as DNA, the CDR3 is TGTGCCAGCAGCGACAGACAGGGGGCGGCCACTATGGAGCTGTTTTTT.

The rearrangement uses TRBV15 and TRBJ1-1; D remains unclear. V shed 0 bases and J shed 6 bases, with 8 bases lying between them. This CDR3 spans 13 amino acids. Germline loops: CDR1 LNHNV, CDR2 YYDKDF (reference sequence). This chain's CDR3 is CATSRDPVPEAFF. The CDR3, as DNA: TGTGCCACCAGCAGAGATCCAGTTCCTGAAGCTTTCTTT.

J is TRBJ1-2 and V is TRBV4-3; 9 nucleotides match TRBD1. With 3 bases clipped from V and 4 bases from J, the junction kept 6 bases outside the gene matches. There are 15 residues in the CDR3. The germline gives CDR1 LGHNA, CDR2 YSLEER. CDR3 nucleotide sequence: TGCGCCAGCAGCCAGAACAGGGGGCCTGCCTATGGCTACACCTTC. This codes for CASSQNRGPAYGYTF.

CDR3 in amino acids: CASSSDRVENTIYF. CDR3 in DNA: TGTGCCAGCAGCTCAGACAGGGTTGAAAACACCATATATTTT. The chain recombines TRBV7-8 with TRBJ1-3; 7 nucleotides line up with TRBD1. Trimming cost V 4 bases and J 6 bases; bases outside gene matches: 6. Germline CDR1 is SGHVS and CDR2 is FQNEAQ. The CDR3 is 14 amino acids.

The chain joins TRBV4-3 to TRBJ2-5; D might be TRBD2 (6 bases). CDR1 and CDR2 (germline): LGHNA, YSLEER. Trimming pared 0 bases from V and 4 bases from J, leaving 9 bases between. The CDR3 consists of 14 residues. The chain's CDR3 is CASSQEGRGETQYF. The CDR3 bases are TGCGCCAGCAGCCAAGAGGGGCGGGGAGAGACCCAGTACTTC.